Listed below are T cell receptor beta chains from one sample, sequenced in a study of blood T cell repertoires in COVID-19. The assay was immunoSEQ multiplex PCR, and TCRdb's table has in-frame clones only and misses some. In the table there are fewer than 400,000 clones, roughly 85% of which are singletons. Sequencing was performed on peripheral blood. The receptors were gathered from a woman between 18 and 29 years old with acute or convalescent COVID-19. CDR3s include the opening cysteine and the closing phenylalanine or tryptophan. The D gene is left open where the match is weak. The size of a clone is reported for some rows only, either as once, few or many, or as a class for expanded clones.

d_call | j_call | v_call | clone_size | cdr3_aa | cdr3_nt
TRBD1 | TRBJ1-2 | TRBV19 | NA | CASGTGLYGYTF | TGTGCCAGTGGGACAGGGCTTTATGGCTACACCTTC
NA | TRBJ1-1 | TRBV9 | NA | CASSVDPGFDTEAFF | TGTGCCAGCAGCGTAGACCCCGGGTTTGACACTGAAGCTTTCTTT
NA | TRBJ1-5 | TRBV11-3 | NA | CATTGHSYSNQPQHF | TGTGCCACCACGGGACACTCTTATAGCAATCAGCCCCAGCATTTT
NA | TRBJ2-7 | TRBV19 | NA | CASSIATGNVAYEQYF | TGTGCCAGTAGTATAGCGACAGGAAATGTTGCCTACGAGCAGTACTTC
TRBD1 | TRBJ2-2 | TRBV6-5 | NA | CAVLRTGVDTGELFF | TGTGCCGTTCTAAGGACAGGGGTGGACACCGGGGAGCTGTTTTTT
TRBD1 | TRBJ2-5 | TRBV27 | NA | CASSKTRTGGRETQYF | TGTGCCAGCAGTAAAACTCGGACAGGGGGCAGAGAGACCCAGTACTTC
NA | TRBJ1-1 | TRBV29-1 | NA | CSVEEGEANTEAFF | TGCAGCGTTGAAGAAGGGGAAGCGAACACTGAAGCTTTCTTT
NA | TRBJ1-2 | TRBV5-4 | NA | CASSPSTGSRGYGYTF | TGTGCCAGCAGCCCCTCGACAGGAAGCAGGGGTTATGGCTACACCTTC
NA | TRBJ1-6 | TRBV28 | NA | CASSLTSGLPLHF | TGTGCCAGCAGTTTGACATCCGGTCTGCCCCTCCACTTT
NA | TRBJ1-2 | TRBV5-6 | few | CASSLAGNYGYTF | TGTGCCAGCAGCTTGGCAGGGAACTATGGCTACACCTTC
TRBD1 | TRBJ1-1 | TRBV6-5 | NA | CASAPDRVNTEAFF | TGTGCCAGCGCCCCGGACAGGGTGAACACTGAAGCTTTCTTT
NA | TRBJ2-1 | TRBV6-2/TRBV6-3 | once | CASSGGNNEQFF | TGTGCCAGCAGCGGAGGTAACAATGAGCAGTTCTTC
NA | TRBJ2-3 | TRBV12-5 | few | CASGLTRPMGTDTQYF | TGTGCTAGTGGTTTGACACGCCCGATGGGCACAGATACGCAGTATTTT
TRBD1 | TRBJ1-6 | TRBV19 | NA | CASSPWDRGNSPLHF | TGTGCCAGTAGCCCCTGGGACAGGGGCAATTCACCCCTCCACTTT
NA | TRBJ1-1 | TRBV3-1/TRBV3-2 | once | CASSRGVAGTKVDTEAFF | TGTGCCAGCAGCCGCGGGGTGGCAGGGACGAAAGTAGACACTGAAGCTTTCTTT
TRBD2 | TRBJ2-1 | TRBV18 | NA | CASSSNGLAGGYNEQFF | TGTGCCAGCTCATCCAACGGACTAGCGGGGGGGTACAATGAGCAGTTCTTC
NA | TRBJ1-5 | TRBV19 | NA | CASSDRLDSNQPQHF | TGTGCCAGTAGTGACAGGCTGGATAGCAATCAGCCCCAGCATTTT
TRBD1 | TRBJ1-5 | TRBV19 | once | CASSIATGGWSKDQPQHF | TGTGCCAGTAGTATAGCGACAGGGGGCTGGAGTAAAGATCAGCCCCAGCATTTT
TRBD1 | TRBJ1-4 | TRBV5-3 | NA | CARRTMTGFVGKLFF | TGTGCCAGAAGGACGATGACAGGGTTTGTTGGAAAACTGTTTTTT
NA | TRBJ1-6 | TRBV28 | NA | CASSRVNSPLHF | TGTGCCAGCAGCCGAGTCAATTCACCCCTCCACTTT
NA | TRBJ1-1 | TRBV29-1 | few | CSAWTEAGTEAFF | TGCAGCGCCTGGACAGAGGCGGGCACTGAAGCTTTCTTT